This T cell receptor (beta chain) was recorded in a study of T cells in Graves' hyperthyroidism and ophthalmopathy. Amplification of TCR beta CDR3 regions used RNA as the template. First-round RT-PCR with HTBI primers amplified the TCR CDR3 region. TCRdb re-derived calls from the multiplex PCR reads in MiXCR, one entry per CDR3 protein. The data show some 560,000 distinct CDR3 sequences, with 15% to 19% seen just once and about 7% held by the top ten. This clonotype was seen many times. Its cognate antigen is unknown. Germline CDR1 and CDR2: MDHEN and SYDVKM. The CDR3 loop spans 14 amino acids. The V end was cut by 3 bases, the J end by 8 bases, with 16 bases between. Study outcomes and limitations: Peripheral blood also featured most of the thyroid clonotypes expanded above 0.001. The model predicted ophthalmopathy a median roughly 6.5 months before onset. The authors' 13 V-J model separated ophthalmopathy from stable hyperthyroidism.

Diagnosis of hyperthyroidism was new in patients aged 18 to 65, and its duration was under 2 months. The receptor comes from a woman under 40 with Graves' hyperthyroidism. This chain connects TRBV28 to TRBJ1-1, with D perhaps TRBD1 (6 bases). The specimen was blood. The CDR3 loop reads CASSLRAGQIEAFF. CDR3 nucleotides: TGTGCCAGCAGTTTGCGTGCTGGACAGATCGAAGCTTTCTTT.